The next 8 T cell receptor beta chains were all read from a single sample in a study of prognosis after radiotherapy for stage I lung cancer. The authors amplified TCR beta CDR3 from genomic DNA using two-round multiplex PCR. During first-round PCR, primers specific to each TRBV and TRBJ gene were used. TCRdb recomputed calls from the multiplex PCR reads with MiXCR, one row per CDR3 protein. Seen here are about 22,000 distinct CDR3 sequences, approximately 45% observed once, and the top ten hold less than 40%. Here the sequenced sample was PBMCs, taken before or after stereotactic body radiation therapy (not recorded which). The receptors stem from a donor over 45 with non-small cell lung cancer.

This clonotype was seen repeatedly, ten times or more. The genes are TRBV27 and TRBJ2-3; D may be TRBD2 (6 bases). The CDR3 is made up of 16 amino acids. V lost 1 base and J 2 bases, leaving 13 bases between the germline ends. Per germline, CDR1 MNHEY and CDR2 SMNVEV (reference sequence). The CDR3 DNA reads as TGTGCCAGCAGTTTATTGGGGGGTAGCGTCACAGATACGCAGTATTTT. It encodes CASSLLGGSVTDTQYF.

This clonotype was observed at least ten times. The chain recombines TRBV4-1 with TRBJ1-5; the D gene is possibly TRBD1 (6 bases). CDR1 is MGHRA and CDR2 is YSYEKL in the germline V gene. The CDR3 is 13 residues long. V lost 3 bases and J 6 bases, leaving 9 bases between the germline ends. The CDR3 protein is CASSQDSAQPQHF. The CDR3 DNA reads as TGCGCCAGCAGCCAGGACAGTGCTCAGCCCCAGCATTTT.

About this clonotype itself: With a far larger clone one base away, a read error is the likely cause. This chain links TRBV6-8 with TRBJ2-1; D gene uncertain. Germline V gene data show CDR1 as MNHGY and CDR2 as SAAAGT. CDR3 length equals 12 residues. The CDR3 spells CAISYGATEQFF. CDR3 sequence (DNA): TGTGCCATCAGTTACGGAGCAACTGAGCAGTTCTTC.

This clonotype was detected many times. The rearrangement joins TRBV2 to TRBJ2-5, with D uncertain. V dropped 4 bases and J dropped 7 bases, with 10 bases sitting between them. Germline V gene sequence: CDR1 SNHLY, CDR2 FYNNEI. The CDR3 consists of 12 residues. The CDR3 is CASSGSIGTQYF. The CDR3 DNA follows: TGTGCCAGCAGTGGGAGTATAGGGACCCAGTACTTC. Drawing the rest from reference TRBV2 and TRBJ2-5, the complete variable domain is EPEVTQTPSHQVTQMGQEVILRCVPISNHLYFYWYRQILGQKVEFLVSFYNNEISEKSEIFDDQFSVERPDGSNFTLKIRSTKLEDSAMYFCASSGSIGTQYFGPGTRLLVL.

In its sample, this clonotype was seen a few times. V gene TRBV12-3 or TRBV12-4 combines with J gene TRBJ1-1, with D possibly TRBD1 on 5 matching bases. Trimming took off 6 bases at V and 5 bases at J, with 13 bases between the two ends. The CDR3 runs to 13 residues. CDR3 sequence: CASRTGGETEAFF. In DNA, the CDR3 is TGTGCCAGCAGGACGGGAGGGGAGACTGAAGCTTTCTTT.

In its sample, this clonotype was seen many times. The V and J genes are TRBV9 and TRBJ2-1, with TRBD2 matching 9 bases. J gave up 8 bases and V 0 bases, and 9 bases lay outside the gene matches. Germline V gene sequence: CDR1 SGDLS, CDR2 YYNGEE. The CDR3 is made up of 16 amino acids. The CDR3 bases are TGTGCCAGCAGCGTAGCTGCGGGGGGGCCGGTGGATGAGCAGTTCTTC. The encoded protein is CASSVAAGGPVDEQFF.

CDR3 in DNA: TGTGCCAGCAGTCACGATACGTCCGATGTCTATACCTTC. As protein: CASSHDTSDVYTF. The rearrangement joins TRBV6-1 to TRBJ1-2, with D uncertain. CDR1 and CDR2 (germline): MNHNS, SASEGT. V lost 5 bases to trimming and J lost 14 bases, with 21 bases between them. This CDR3 is built from 13 residues.

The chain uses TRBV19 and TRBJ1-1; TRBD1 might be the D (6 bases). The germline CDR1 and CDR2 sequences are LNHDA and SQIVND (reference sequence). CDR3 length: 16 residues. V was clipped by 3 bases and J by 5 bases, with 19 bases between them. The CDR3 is CASSIFRRGDDTEAFF. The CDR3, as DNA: TGTGCCAGTAGTATTTTTAGGAGGGGGGACGATACTGAAGCTTTCTTT.